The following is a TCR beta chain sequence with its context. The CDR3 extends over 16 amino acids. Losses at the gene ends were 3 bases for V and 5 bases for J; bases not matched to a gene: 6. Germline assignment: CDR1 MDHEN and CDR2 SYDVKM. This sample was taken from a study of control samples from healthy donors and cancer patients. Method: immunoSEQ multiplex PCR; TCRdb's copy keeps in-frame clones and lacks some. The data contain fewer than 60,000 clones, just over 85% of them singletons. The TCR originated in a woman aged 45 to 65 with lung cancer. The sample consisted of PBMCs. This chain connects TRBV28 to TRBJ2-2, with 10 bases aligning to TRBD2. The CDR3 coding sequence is TGTGCCAGCAGTTTTCCCGGACTAGCGGTTACCGGGGAGCTGTTTTTT. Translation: CASSFPGLAVTGELFF.